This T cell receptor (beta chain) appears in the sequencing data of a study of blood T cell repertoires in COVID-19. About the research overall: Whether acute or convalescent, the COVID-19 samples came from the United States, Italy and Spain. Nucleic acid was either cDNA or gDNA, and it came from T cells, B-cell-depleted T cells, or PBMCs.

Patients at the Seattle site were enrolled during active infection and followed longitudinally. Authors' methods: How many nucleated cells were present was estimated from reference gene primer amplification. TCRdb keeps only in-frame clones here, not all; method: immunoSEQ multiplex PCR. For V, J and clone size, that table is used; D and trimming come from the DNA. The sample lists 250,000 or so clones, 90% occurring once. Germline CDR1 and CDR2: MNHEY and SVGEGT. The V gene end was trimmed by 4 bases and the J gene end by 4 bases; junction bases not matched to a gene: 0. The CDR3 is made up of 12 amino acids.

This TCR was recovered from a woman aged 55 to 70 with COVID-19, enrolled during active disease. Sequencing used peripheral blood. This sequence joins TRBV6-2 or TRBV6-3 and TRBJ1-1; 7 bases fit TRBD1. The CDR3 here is CASSSGGTEAFF. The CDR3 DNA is TGTGCCAGCAGTTCAGGGGGCACTGAAGCTTTCTTT.